These 13 T cell receptor beta chains came from one sample sequenced in a study of B cell selection in AIRE deficiency. Data came from immunoSEQ multiplex PCR; TCRdb stores just in-frame clones and leaves some out. The sample includes roughly 25,000 clones, 95% to 97% of them seen just once. The sorted conventional CD4 T cells were gated as CD4+CD127+. What was sequenced was conventional CD4+ T cells sorted from PBMCs. The receptors originated from a human donor with AIRE deficiency.

V and J are TRBV5-4 and TRBJ2-3; 8 nucleotides align to TRBD1. V trimming: 4 bases; J trimming: 0 bases; junction bases outside the gene matches: 4. The CDR3 extends over 15 amino acids. Germline assignment: CDR1 SGHNT and CDR2 YYREEE (reference sequence). CDR3 sequence reads: CASSPWTGSTDTQYF. CDR3 DNA: TGTGCCAGCAGCCCCTGGACAGGGAGCACAGATACGCAGTATTTT.

The chain recombines TRBV19 with TRBJ1-4, with D unresolved. V was pared by 5 bases and J by 8 bases, with 12 bases between. The length of the CDR3 is 13 residues. The germline CDR1 and CDR2 sequences are LNHDA and SQIVND (reference sequence). This CDR3 is CASSPLGREKLFF. The CDR3 bases are TGTGCCAGTAGTCCCCTTGGACGGGAAAAACTGTTTTTT.

This chain uses TRBV29-1 with TRBJ2-3; 8 bases line up with TRBD2. Germline CDR1 SQVTM, CDR2 ANQGSEA. This CDR3 contains 14 residues. J gave up 2 bases and V 6 bases, and 7 bases lay outside the gene matches. CDR3 amino acids: CSVNGAGDTDTQYF. CDR3 nucleotide sequence: TGCAGCGTAAATGGAGCGGGAGACACAGATACGCAGTATTTT.

This chain uses TRBV13 with TRBJ1-1; 8 bases align to TRBD1. The CDR3 has 19 amino acids. V gave up 0 bases and J gave up 3 bases; unmatched junction bases: 15. Germline loops: CDR1 PRHDT, CDR2 FYEKMQ (reference sequence). CDR3 nucleotides: TGTGCCAGCAGCTTAGGGCAGGGGGCGGTTCAGGCCGACTACACTGAAGCTTTCTTT. Protein sequence: CASSLGQGAVQADYTEAFF.

This CDR3 reads CASSSTSGSSEQFF. The CDR3 coding sequence is TGTGCCAGTAGCTCGACTAGCGGGAGTAGTGAGCAGTTCTTC. V and J are TRBV19 and TRBJ2-1, with 12 bases fitting TRBD2. V trimming: 6 bases; J trimming: 9 bases; junction bases outside the gene matches: 6. This CDR3 spans 14 amino acids. Per the germline V gene, CDR1 is LNHDA and CDR2 is SQIVND (reference sequence). Filled out from reference TRBV19 and TRBJ2-1, the complete variable domain reads DGGITQSPKYLFRKEGQNVTLSCEQNLNHDAMYWYRQDPGQGLRLIYYSQIVNDFQKGDIAEGYSVSREKKESFPLTVTSAQKNPTAFYLCASSSTSGSSEQFFGPGTRLTVL.

The rearrangement uses TRBV19 and TRBJ2-7; D is unresolved. The CDR3 extends over 11 amino acids. The V end was cut by 6 bases, the J end by 4 bases, with 7 bases between. Germline V lookup: CDR1 LNHDA, CDR2 SQIVND (reference sequence). This CDR3 reads CASSLGYEQYF. CDR3 DNA: TGTGCCAGTAGCCTCGGATACGAGCAGTACTTC.

V usage is TRBV7-9 and J usage is TRBJ2-1; maybe TRBD1 (6 bases). Germline V CDR1 and CDR2: SEHNR, FQNEAQ (reference sequence). This CDR3 spans 12 amino acids. Trimming cost V 5 bases and J 9 bases, with 11 bases left between them. CDR3 residues: CASSALRGEQFF. The CDR3 region has the DNA TGTGCCAGCAGCGCGCTCAGGGGTGAGCAGTTCTTC.

This clone has just one count. The chain has TRBV18 and TRBJ2-1; 11 bases fit TRBD2. The CDR3 spans 15 residues. From germline, CDR1 is KGHSH and CDR2 LQKENI. V was clipped by 4 bases and J by 2 bases; unmatched bases: 1. This CDR3 reads CASSQTSGAYNEQFF. CDR3 coding DNA: TGTGCCAGCTCACAGACTAGCGGGGCCTACAATGAGCAGTTCTTC.

The chain recombines TRBV10-3 with TRBJ1-1, with D possibly TRBD1 on 5 matching bases. V lost 3 bases and J lost 5, with 7 bases in between. This CDR3 is 12 amino acids long. Germline CDR1 reads ENHRY; CDR2 reads SYGVKD. CDR3: CAISEKGTEAFF. As DNA, the CDR3 is TGTGCCATCAGTGAAAAGGGGACTGAAGCTTTCTTT.

The chain carries TRBV5-1 and TRBJ1-1, with D perhaps matching TRBD1 (5 bases). This CDR3 is 16 amino acids long. Germline V lookup: CDR1 SGHRS, CDR2 YFSETQ. V lost 0 bases and J lost 4, with 16 bases in between. Here the CDR3 reads CASSLALMGGTTEAFF. The CDR3 region has the DNA TGCGCCAGCAGCTTGGCCTTAATGGGGGGAACCACTGAAGCTTTCTTT.

The V call is TRBV28, the J call TRBJ2-7, with unresolved D. From germline, CDR1 is MDHEN and CDR2 SYDVKM. V dropped 3 bases and J dropped 6 bases, with 9 bases sitting between them. The CDR3 runs to 12 residues. The CDR3 loop is CASSLPETEQYF. The DNA of the CDR3 is TGTGCCAGCAGTTTGCCCGAGACCGAGCAGTACTTC.

CDR3 coding DNA: TGTGCCAGCAGCTTAACGGGTAGCGGCGGCGGAACCGGGGAGCTGTTTTTT. Translating it yields CASSLTGSGGGTGELFF. V is TRBV7-3 and J is TRBJ2-2; a weak D match, TRBD2 (6 bases). V lost 0 bases and J lost 5, with 16 bases in between. Germline assignment: CDR1 SGHTA and CDR2 FQGTGA. The CDR3 runs 17 residues.

This rearrangement joins TRBV28 to TRBJ2-1; D might be TRBD1 (5 bases). CDR1 is MDHEN and CDR2 is SYDVKM in the germline V gene. V was trimmed by 3 bases and J by 8 bases, leaving 14 bases between them. The CDR3 spans 14 residues. CDR3 bases: TGTGCCAGCAGTTTTCGCCGTCAGGGCTATGAGCAGTTCTTC. It yields the protein CASSFRRQGYEQFF.